This T cell receptor beta chain was retrieved from a study of blood T cell repertoires in COVID-19. Turning to the study itself: Whether acute or convalescent, the COVID-19 samples came from the United States, Italy and Spain. T cells, B-cell-depleted T cells, or PBMCs supplied cDNA or gDNA.

Sequenced by immunoSEQ multiplex PCR; TCRdb stores in-frame clones only, minus some. The table includes a few hundred thousand clones, over 75% detected once. The CDR3 spans 13 residues. The V and J ends lost 1 base and 7 bases respectively, with 8 bases between them. Germline-derived CDR1 and CDR2 are LNHDA and SQIVND (reference sequence). This chain joins TRBV19 and TRBJ2-1; D not resolved. This TCR derives from a young woman who had been exposed to COVID-19. The specimen was PBMCs or T cells enriched from blood (not recorded which). CDR3 bases: TGTGCCAGTAGTATAGTTACCCAGAATGAGCAGTTCTTC. This encodes CASSIVTQNEQFF.